This T cell receptor (beta chain) was obtained from a study of cytomegalovirus exposure and HLA in healthy donors. General study findings and limits: TCR clusters originating in the first cohort tended to co-occur in the 120 validation repertoires, according to a later analysis. According to the study, around 160 TCR beta chains were cytomegalovirus-associated. In vitro testing confirmed three CMV-associated chains as specific for CMV antigens. Whilst most TCR sequences proved rare, a subset of public TCRs occurred across many donors.

The V segment lost 8 bases and the J segment 5 bases; nucleotides outside the gene matches: 21. This CDR3 comprises 17 residues. Germline CDR1 reads SQVTM; CDR2 reads ANQGSEA. TCRdb's copy holds only in-frame clones and misses some; the assay was immunoSEQ multiplex PCR. Here the sample spans roughly 59,000 clones, 95% being singletons. A word on this clone: Antigen: not known.

The source is a woman aged 18-29 years in good health and CMV-seropositive. The J gene is TRBJ2-3, the V gene TRBV29-1; 8 nucleotides align to TRBD1. Sequences were obtained from PBMCs. CDR3 DNA sequence: TGCAGCCTGCGGCAGGGGGCTTTTGTCGGGTGGGGAGATACGCAGTATTTT. As protein: CSLRQGAFVGWGDTQYF.